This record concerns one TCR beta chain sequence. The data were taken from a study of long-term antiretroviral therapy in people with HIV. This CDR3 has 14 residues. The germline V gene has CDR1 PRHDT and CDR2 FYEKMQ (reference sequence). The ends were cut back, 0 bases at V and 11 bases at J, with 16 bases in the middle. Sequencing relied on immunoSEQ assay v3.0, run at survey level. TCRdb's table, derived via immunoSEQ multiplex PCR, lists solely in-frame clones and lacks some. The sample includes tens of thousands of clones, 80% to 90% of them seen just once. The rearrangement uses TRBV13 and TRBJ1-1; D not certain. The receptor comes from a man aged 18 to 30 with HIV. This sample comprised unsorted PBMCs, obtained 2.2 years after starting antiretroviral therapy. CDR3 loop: CASSLGLWPQVAFF. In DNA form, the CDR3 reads TGTGCCAGCAGCTTAGGCTTATGGCCCCAAGTGGCTTTCTTT.